Presented here are 2 T cell receptor beta chains from one specimen sequenced in a study of beta chain features in type 1 diabetes. Since all of the isolated RNA was reverse transcribed, expressed TCRB transcripts were what got sequenced. Assay used: immunoSEQ multiplex PCR; TCRdb lists only in-frame clones, some missing. The table records around 150,000 clones, 6% to 7.5% of them present only once. The sequenced material came from central memory CD4+ T cells from blood. The receptors here all came from a woman aged 30 to 39 in good health.

Only a few counts were recorded for this clone. This chain uses TRBV7-2 with TRBJ2-3; 9 bases fit TRBD2. The CDR3 covers 15 residues. Trimming took 4 bases from V and 4 from J; bases not matched to a gene: 6. Germline V gene data show CDR1 as SGHTA and CDR2 as FQGNSA. The CDR3 DNA reads TGTGCCAGCAGCTCCAGCGGGAGGTTGTCAGATACGCAGTATTTT. Translated: CASSSSGRLSDTQYF.

The V and J genes are TRBV5-4 and TRBJ2-5, with 9 bases aligning to TRBD2. This CDR3 has 16 residues. Germline-derived CDR1 and CDR2 are SGHNT and YYREEE (reference sequence). J lost 3 bases, V lost 4 bases, and 10 bases had no gene match. The CDR3 spells CASSGVGGRAEETQYF. As DNA, the CDR3 is TGTGCCAGCAGCGGCGTGGGCGGGAGGGCGGAAGAGACCCAGTACTTC.